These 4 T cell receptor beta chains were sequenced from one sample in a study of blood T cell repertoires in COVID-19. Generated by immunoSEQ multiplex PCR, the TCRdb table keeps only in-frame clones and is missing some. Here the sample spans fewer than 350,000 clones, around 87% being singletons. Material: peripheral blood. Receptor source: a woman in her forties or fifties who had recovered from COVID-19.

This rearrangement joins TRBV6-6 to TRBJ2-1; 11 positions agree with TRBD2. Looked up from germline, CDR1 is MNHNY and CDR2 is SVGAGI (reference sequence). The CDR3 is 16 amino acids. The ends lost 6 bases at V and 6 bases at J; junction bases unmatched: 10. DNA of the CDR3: TGTGCCAGCAGCCTAGCGGGGGGAATGAACGCCAATGAGCAGTTCTTC. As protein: CASSLAGGMNANEQFF.

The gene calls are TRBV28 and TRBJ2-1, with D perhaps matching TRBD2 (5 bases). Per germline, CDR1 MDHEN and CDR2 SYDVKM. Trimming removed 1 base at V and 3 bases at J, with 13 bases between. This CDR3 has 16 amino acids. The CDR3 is CASSLSFLRGYNEQFF. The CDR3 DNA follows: TGTGCCAGCAGTTTATCGTTTCTCCGGGGCTACAATGAGCAGTTCTTC.

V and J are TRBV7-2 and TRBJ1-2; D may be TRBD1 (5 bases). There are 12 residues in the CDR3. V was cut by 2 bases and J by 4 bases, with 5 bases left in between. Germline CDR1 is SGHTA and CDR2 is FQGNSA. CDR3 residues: CASSLQGYGYTF. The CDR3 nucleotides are TGTGCCAGCAGCTTACAGGGCTATGGCTACACCTTC.

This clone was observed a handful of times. The chain's CDR3 is CASTPGKGKEETGELFF. In DNA form, the CDR3 reads TGCGCCAGCACCCCCGGTAAGGGGAAAGAAGAGACCGGGGAGCTGTTTTTT. This chain connects TRBV23-1 to TRBJ2-2, with a possible D match to TRBD1 (5 bases). TRBV23-1 is known as an ORF, though its function is uncertain. CDR3 length: 17 amino acids. The V and J ends lost 7 bases and 5 bases respectively, with 23 bases between them.